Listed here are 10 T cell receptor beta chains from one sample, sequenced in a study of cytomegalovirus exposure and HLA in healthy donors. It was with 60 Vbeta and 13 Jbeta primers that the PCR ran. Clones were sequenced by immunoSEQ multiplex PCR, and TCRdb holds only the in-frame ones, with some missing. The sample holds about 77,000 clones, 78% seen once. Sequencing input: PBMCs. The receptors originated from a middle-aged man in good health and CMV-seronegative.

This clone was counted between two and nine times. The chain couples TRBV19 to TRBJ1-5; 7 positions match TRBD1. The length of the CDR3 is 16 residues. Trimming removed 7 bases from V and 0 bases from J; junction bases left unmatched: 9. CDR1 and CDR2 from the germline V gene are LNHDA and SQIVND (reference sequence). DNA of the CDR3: TGTGCCAGTACCCCTCAGGGGGACACTAGCAATCAGCCCCAGCATTTT. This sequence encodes CASTPQGDTSNQPQHF.

The CDR3 reads CASRDFNRGTEAFF. The CDR3 coding sequence is TGTGCCAGCAGGGATTTTAACAGGGGGACTGAAGCTTTCTTT. This chain joins TRBV6-5 and TRBJ1-1; TRBD1 aligns across 8 bases. With 6 bases clipped from V and 5 bases from J, the junction kept 8 bases outside the gene matches. The germline V gene encodes CDR1 MNHEY and CDR2 SVGAGI. The CDR3 extends over 14 amino acids.

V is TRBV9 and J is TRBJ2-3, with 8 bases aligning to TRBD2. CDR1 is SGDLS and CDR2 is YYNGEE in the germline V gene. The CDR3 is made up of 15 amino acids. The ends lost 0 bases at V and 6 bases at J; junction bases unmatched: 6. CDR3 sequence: CASSVASGWGDTQYF. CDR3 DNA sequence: TGTGCCAGCAGCGTAGCTAGCGGGTGGGGTGATACGCAGTATTTT.

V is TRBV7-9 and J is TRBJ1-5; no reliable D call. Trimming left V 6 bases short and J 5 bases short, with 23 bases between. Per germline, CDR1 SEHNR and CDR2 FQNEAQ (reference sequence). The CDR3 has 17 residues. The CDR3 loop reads CASRFPSRSQADQPQHF. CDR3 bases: TGTGCCAGCAGATTTCCCAGTAGGTCACAAGCGGATCAGCCCCAGCATTTT.

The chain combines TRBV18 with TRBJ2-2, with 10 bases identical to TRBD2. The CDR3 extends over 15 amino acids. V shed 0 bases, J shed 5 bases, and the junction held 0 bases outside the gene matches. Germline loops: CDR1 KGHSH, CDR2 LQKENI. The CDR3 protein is CASSPPGLATGELFF. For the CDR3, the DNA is TGTGCCAGCTCACCACCGGGACTAGCGACCGGGGAGCTGTTTTTT.

This CDR3 reads CASSPTSRDEKLFF. CDR3 nucleotide sequence: TGTGCCAGCAGCCCCACGAGCCGGGATGAAAAACTGTTTTTT. The V call is TRBV6-6, the J call TRBJ1-4; D call uncertain. CDR1 and CDR2 (germline): MNHNY, SVGAGI (reference sequence). CDR3 size: 14 residues. The ends were cut back, 6 bases at V and 6 bases at J, with 14 bases in the middle.

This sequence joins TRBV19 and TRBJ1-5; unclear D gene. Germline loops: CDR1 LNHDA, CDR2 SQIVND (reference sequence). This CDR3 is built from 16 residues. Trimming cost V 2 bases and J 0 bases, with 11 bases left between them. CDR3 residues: CASSILHPYSNQPQHF. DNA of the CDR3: TGTGCCAGTAGTATATTACATCCATATAGCAATCAGCCCCAGCATTTT.

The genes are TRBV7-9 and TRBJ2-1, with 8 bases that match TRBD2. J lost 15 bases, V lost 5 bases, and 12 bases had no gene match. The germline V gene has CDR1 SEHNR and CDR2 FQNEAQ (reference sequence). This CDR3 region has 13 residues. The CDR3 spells CASSGGAGGLWFF. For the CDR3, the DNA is TGTGCCAGCAGCGGGGGGGCGGGGGGACTCTGGTTCTTC.

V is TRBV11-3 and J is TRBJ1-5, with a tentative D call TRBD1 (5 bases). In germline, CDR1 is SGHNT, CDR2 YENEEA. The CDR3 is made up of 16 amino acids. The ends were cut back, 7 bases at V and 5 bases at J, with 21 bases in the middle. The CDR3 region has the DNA TGTGCCAGCACCTTGAGGGAGGGACTGGGGCATCAGCCCCAGCATTTT. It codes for CASTLREGLGHQPQHF.

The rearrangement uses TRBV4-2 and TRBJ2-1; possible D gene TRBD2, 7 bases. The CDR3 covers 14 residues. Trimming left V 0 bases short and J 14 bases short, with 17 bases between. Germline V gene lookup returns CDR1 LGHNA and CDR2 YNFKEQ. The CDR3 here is CASSQDSEPGGEFF. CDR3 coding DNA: TGTGCCAGCAGCCAAGATTCGGAACCGGGGGGCGAGTTCTTC.